This TCR beta chain is from a study of beta chain features in type 1 diabetes. Study-level findings and limits: Fewer insertions but more deletions were seen at VDJ junctions in type 1 diabetes patients.

In its sample, this clone was seen a few times. What it binds is unknown. All of the isolated RNA was reverse transcribed, so expressed TCRB transcripts were sequenced. The protocol was immunoSEQ multiplex PCR, while the TCRdb copy is restricted to in-frame clones and leaves out a portion. Counted here are around 58,000 clones, roughly 60% occurring once; the ten biggest clones make up roughly 2.4%. Between the trimmed V and J ends, which lost 0 bases and 2 bases, there was a span of 4 bases. The CDR3 has 14 residues. Germline CDR1 reads LGHNA; CDR2 reads YNFKEQ. Source material: Tregs from blood. This TCR derives from a woman under 30 in good health. The chain carries TRBV4-2 and TRBJ2-2; D is unclear. The CDR3 DNA is TGTGCCAGCAGCCAAGAACATAACACCGGGGAGCTGTTTTTT. Translating it yields CASSQEHNTGELFF.